This entry lists 2 T cell receptor beta chains sequenced from one sample in a study of blood T cell repertoires in COVID-19 (dated by TCRdb to about 2020). The library was obtained by the immunoSEQ multiplex PCR assay. TCRdb limited this immuneACCESS table to in-frame rearrangements with V and J called. A share of clones is missing; checked studies link under half to unresolved V genes, and the rest is unexplained. The table for this sample lists around 220,000 clones; around nine tenths of them were counted only once. In total, the top ten clones hold roughly 2% of the sample. Specimen: peripheral blood. The receptors derive from a woman between 40 and 55 years old who had recovered from COVID-19.

The CDR3: CASSPQDRGADTQYF. Here the CDR3 DNA reads TGCGCCAGCAGCCCCCAGGACCGGGGAGCAGATACGCAGTATTTT. The V call is TRBV4-3, the J call TRBJ2-3; D is perhaps TRBD2 (5 bases). The CDR3 length is 15 residues. CDR1 is LGHNA, CDR2 YSLEER, per germline. The V gene lost 4 bases and the J gene lost 4 bases, with 15 bases spanning the gap.

The rearrangement links TRBV2 to TRBJ1-2; no clear D. The ends were cut back, 0 bases at V and 5 bases at J, with 4 bases in the middle. In germline, CDR1 is SNHLY, CDR2 FYNNEI. The CDR3 has 12 amino acids. The CDR3 DNA reads TGTGCCAGCAGTGAAGCGAGGTATGGCTACACCTTC. Its translation: CASSEARYGYTF.